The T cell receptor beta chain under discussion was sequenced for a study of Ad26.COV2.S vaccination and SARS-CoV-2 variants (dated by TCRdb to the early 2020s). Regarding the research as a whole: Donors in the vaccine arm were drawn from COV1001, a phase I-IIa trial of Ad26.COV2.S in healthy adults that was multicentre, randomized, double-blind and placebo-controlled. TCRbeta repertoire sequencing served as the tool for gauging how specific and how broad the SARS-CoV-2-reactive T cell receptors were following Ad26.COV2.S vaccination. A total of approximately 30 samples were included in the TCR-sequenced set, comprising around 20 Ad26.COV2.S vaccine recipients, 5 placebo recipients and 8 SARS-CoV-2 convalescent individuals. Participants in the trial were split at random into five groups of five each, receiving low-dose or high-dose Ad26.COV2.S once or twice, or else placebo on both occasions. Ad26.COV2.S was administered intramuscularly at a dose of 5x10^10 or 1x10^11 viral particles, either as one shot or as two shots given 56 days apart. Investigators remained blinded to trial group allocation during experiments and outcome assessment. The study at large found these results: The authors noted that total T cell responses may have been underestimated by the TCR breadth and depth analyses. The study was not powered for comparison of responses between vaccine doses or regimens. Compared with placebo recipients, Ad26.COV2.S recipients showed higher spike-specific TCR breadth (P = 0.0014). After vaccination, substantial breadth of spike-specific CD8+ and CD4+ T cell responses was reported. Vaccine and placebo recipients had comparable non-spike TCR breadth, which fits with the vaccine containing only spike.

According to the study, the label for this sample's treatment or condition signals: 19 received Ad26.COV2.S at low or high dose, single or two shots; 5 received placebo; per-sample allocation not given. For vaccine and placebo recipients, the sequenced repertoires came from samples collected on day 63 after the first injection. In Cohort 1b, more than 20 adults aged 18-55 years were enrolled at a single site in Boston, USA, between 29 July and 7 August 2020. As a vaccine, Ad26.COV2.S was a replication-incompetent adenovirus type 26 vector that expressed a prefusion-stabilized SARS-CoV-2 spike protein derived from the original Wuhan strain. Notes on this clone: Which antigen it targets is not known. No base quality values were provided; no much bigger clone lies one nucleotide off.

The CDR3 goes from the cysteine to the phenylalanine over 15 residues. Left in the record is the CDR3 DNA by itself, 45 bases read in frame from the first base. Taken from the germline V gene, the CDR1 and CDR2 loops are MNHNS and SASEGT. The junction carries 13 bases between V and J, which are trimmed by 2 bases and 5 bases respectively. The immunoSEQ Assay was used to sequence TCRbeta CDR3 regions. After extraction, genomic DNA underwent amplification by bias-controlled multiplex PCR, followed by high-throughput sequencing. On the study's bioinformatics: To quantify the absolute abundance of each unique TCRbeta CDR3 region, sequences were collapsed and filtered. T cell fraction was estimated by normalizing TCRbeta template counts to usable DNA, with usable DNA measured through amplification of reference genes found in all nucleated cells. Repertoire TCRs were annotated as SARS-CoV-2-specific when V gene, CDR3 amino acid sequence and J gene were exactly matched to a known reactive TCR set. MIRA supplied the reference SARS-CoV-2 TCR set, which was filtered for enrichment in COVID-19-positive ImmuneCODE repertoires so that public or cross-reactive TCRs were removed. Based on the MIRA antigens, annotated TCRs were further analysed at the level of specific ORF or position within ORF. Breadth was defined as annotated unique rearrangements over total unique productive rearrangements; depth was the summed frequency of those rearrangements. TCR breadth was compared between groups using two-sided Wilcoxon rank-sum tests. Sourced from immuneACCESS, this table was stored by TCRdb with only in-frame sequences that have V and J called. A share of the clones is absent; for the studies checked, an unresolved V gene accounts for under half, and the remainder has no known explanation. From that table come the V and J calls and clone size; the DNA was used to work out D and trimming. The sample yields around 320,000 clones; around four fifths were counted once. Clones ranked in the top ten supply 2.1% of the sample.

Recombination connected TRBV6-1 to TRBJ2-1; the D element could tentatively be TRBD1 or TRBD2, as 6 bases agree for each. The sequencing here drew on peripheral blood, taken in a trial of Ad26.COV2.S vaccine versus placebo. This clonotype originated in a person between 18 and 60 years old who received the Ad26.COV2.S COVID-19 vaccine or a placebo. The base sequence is TGTGCCAGCAGTGAATGGGGGGCGCGTGACAATGAGCAGTTCTTC. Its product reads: CASSEWGARDNEQFF.